The rows below give T cell receptor beta chains drawn from one sample of a study of blood T cell repertoires in COVID-19. The repertoire was sequenced with immunoSEQ multiplex PCR; TCRdb's copy has only in-frame clones and lacks some. The sample records around 250,000 clones, over 65% being singletons. The sequencing sample was made of peripheral blood. These receptors originate from a man in his sixties who had recovered from COVID-19. Each CDR3 is given with its conserved first and last residue. The order of the fields is V gene, D gene, clone size, J gene, CDR3 protein. D genes are given only for firm matches. A row's size may be missing; if present it is once, few, many or a size class.

V: TRBV15; D: TRBD1; size: once; J: TRBJ2-1; CDR3: CATGRQGYNEQFF
V: TRBV10-3; D: NA; size: few; J: TRBJ2-7; CDR3: CAISSTGRSYEQYF
V: TRBV29-1; D: TRBD1; size: NA; J: TRBJ2-2; CDR3: CSVDQGGIGELFF
V: TRBV30; D: NA; size: NA; J: TRBJ2-1; CDR3: CAWSPRGGNYNEQFF
V: TRBV4-1; D: TRBD1; size: NA; J: TRBJ1-3; CDR3: CASSQGGQVSGNTIYF
V: TRBV5-6; D: NA; size: NA; J: TRBJ2-5; CDR3: CASSPPGSVGPETQYF
V: TRBV5-5; D: TRBD1; size: NA; J: TRBJ1-5; CDR3: CASSVGTGNQPQHF
V: TRBV20-1; D: NA; size: NA; J: TRBJ1-1; CDR3: CSASLIWGMNTEAFF
V: TRBV2; D: TRBD1; size: few; J: TRBJ1-2; CDR3: CASRNRGYGYTF
V: TRBV5-1; D: TRBD2; size: NA; J: TRBJ2-1; CDR3: CASKGLAGGKNEQFF
V: TRBV19; D: NA; size: NA; J: TRBJ1-2; CDR3: CASSYKPTGNYGYTF
V: TRBV7-9; D: NA; size: NA; J: TRBJ1-1; CDR3: CASSSGRGRRTEAFF
V: TRBV19; D: NA; size: once; J: TRBJ2-5; CDR3: CASSGGWTQYF
V: TRBV4-1; D: TRBD2; size: NA; J: TRBJ2-7; CDR3: CASSQALAGSYEQYF
V: TRBV3-1/TRBV3-2; D: NA; size: NA; J: TRBJ2-7; CDR3: CASSLGGLPYEQYF